The clone carrying this T cell receptor (beta chain) turned up a few times. Its antigen is currently unknown. These data belong to a study of T cell repertoires in cytomegalovirus infection. Across the study: Public TCR beta signatures were indicative of both CMV infection and a matching HLA type.

V gave up 1 base and J gave up 3 bases; unmatched junction bases: 8. CDR3 length: 16 amino acids. CDR1 and CDR2 from the germline V gene are SEHNR and FQNEAQ (reference sequence). Study-level points and caveats: Clonotype analysis showed dominance of the ex vivo response by HLA-C-restricted CMV-specific TCR beta clonotypes. Frequencies of public TCR beta families were cumulated, and this identified carriers of CMV plus the relevant HLA.

TCRdb ran MiXCR on the reads and lists one entry per CDR3 protein. The data contain about 250,000 distinct CDR3 sequences, about 15% of them singletons. The chain joins TRBV7-9 to TRBJ2-7; 8 bases fit TRBD1. Material for sequencing was CD8+ T cells from PBMCs. This clonotype was obtained from a human donor in good health (CMV status not recorded). Some clones in this sample may be carry-over from other donors' samples. The CDR3 loop reads CASSLGSGGGFYEQYF. CDR3 DNA sequence: TGTGCCAGCAGCTTAGGTTCAGGGGGCGGATTCTACGAGCAGTACTTC.